The following is a T cell receptor beta chain sequence with its context. What this receptor recognizes is not known. This sample is drawn from a study of cytomegalovirus exposure and HLA in healthy donors (dated by TCRdb to the late 2010s). Study-level background: An earlier analysis of approximately 550 of the donors reported approximately 300 Gb of sequence data and about 100 million unique TCR beta sequences from 150 million to 200 million T cells. Donor age, sex, ethnicity and CMV serostatus were compiled alongside the repertoire data. HLA typing covered class I and class II loci at four-digit resolution. Typing coverage varied by locus: roughly 629-640 donors for A, B, C, DRB1 and DQB1; some 520 for DQA1; approximately 610 for DPA1; roughly 450 for DPB1. All discovery cohort repertoires had been generated using a single sequencing platform. An earlier analysis of 450 to 750 of the donors used high-throughput TCR beta sequencing to judge whether each TCR beta V gene segment behaved as functional or pseudogenic. Genome-wide SNP genotypes for about 65% of the roughly 700 donors were used in a later genetic analysis, which treated that subset as a discovery cohort. To predict cytomegalovirus infection status, the study combined high-throughput TCR immunosequencing, statistical association of individual TCRs with disease status, and machine learning. Among the roughly 410 genotyped donors, about 83% belonged to the genetic ancestry cluster associated with self-reported Caucasian donors. The aim of the study was to test whether cataloging public T cell receptors could identify signatures of past pathogen exposure. The study used immunosequencing to profile the T cell repertoires of approximately 630 subjects and linked those repertoires to cytomegalovirus serostatus. Rather than using new phenotypic data, the later analysis identified candidate immune exposures from TCR beta sequences and from how often those sequences occurred across donors. Roughly 300 gigabases of sequencing data and 70 million to 85 million unique TCR sequences were included in an early release covering several hundred HLA-typed donors. A later analysis re-examined previously published TCR beta repertoires from over 500 donors and added high-resolution HLA genotyping to investigate patterns of TCR occurrence. Because of strong linkage in the cohort, roughly 5 DR-DQ haplotypes were treated as single units for association and clustering. Along with the roughly 670-subject first cohort, a separate validation cohort of around 110 different subjects was used. Among about 400 genotyped donors of the cohort, an average of approximately 200,000 unique TCR beta nucleotide sequences was sequenced per donor, of which about 19% were non-productive. Overall study outcomes, separate from this receptor: According to a later analysis, most CMV-associated TCR beta chains appeared to be HLA-restricted, and the HLA associations seemed to be driven largely by CMV exposure. When HLA alleles, especially DR and DQ, strongly co-occurred, attributing TCR associations to individual alleles was difficult. A later genetic analysis reported fewer N-insertions in productive TCRs among donors in an Asian-associated ancestry cluster than the roughly 700-donor mean. In a later analysis, several top co-occurrence clusters were reported to appear linked to parvovirus B19, influenza, CMV and Epstein-Barr virus. An earlier analysis of around 500 of the donors showed that most TCR beta V segments appeared in productive rearrangements either about 87% or about 30% of the time, which broadly matched IMGT annotations. Most TCR sequences were seen in very few donors, while some public TCRs were found in many individuals. Cytomegalovirus status was reported to be diagnosed by the classifier with high specificity and sensitivity in both the original and validation cohorts. In a later analysis, the rate of TCR association differed among HLA loci, with DRB1 alleles having the most associated TCRs and HLA-C alleles having the fewest. Correlated functional status among segregating V segments might reflect linkage disequilibrium, but an unknown experimental factor could not be ruled out. In this cohort, only TCR beta chains were sequenced, and detectable features were limited by the absence of alpha or paired-chain data. Sequencing depth was assumed to be roughly uniform across donors in the presence/absence analyses, though that assumption may not hold. Because counts were too low, roughly 18 rarely observed V segments, including chromosome 9 orphons, were left out of the earlier analysis of a few hundred of the donors. Because the 87-base-pair reads could not distinguish some IMGT-functional V segments, including TRBV6-2 and TRBV6-3, those segments were excluded. A further reported finding was that TCR beta sequences accurately predicted the HLA-A and HLA-B alleles for most subjects in the first cohort. Specific HLA alleles were associated with roughly 17,000 TCR beta sequences at a false discovery rate of 0.05 in a later analysis. A later analysis found that HLA-associated TCR beta chains were more clonally expanded and had lower generation probabilities than equally common non-associated chains. A later genetic analysis associated a missense DCLRE1C variant with V-gene and J-gene trimming of TCR beta chains, and an independent cohort replicated the association. The only immune exposure information available for the cohort was CMV serostatus. In the study, about 150 TCR beta chains were listed as associated with cytomegalovirus. A cluster of highly shared sequence variants was judged likely to be a technical artifact of the sequencing pipeline. According to the authors, the approach could potentially be generalized to other disease states and immunological phenotypes. In vitro tests confirmed that a few of the cytomegalovirus-associated TCR beta chains recognize cytomegalovirus antigens. Because HLA typing was unavailable for some donors at each locus, only the typed subset was used in association tests.

The cohort comprised more than 550 healthy bone marrow donors. At the time of sampling, every cohort member was nominally healthy, though immune exposures that went unrecorded were likely present. The donor tested CMV seronegative and was one of the 352 seronegative cohort members. A peripheral blood sample was collected from each donor, and TCR beta sequencing was performed on peripheral blood mononuclear cells. The Qiagen DNeasy Blood Extraction Kit was used to extract genomic DNA from the blood cell samples. The cysteine opens and the phenylalanine closes a CDR3 of 14 amino acids. Here the CDR3 DNA is all that survives: 42 bases in frame from base 1. The V end gives up 7 bases and the J end 4 bases, leaving 4 bases in the junction not matched to a gene. The germline V gene gives CDR1 as MNHEY and CDR2 as SVGAGI. Receptor amplification or capture employed the immunoSEQ multiplex PCR assay. For the multiplex PCR, a mixture combining 60 forward primers for TCR Vbeta segments and 13 reverse primers for TCR Jbeta segments was used. The CDR3 region of rearranged TCR beta genes was amplified from genomic DNA with a multiplex PCR assay. The Illumina HiSeq System was used to sequence the amplified TCR beta libraries as 87-base-pair reads. As for how the authors treated the data: Across the 640 or so repertoires, a later analysis counted about 81 million unique TCR beta chains, about 10 million of which were shared by at least two donors. A nearest-neighbor algorithm error-corrected the raw reads and collapsed the reads into unique sequences, merging closely related sequences to remove PCR and sequencing errors. V, D and J gene segments were assigned by aligning CDR3 sequences to IMGT reference sequences. For a sequence to be retained, a match of at least six nucleotides to both a V gene segment and a J gene segment was required. Rearrangements were called productive when the CDR3 lacked stop codons and stayed in frame with V and J; all others were non-productive. CDR3 was defined by IMGT convention, running from the second conserved V-encoded cysteine to the conserved J-encoded phenylalanine. In an earlier analysis of more than 550 of the donors, sequences lacking an unambiguous match to a single V gene segment were excluded. In an earlier analysis of about 590 of the donors, a V segment was called functional when productive rearrangements were above 56.7%, and segregating when the standard deviation between donors exceeded 5%. A statistical classification framework was built for diagnosing cytomegalovirus status from the catalog of TCR beta chain sequences. A later analysis assigned V and J genes by comparing TCR nucleotide sequences with IMGT/GENE-DB human TR gene sequences. A later analysis assigned CDR3 sequences and most-parsimonious VDJ recombination scenarios with the TCRdist pipeline. In a later analysis, each TCR beta chain was defined by its CDR3 amino acid sequence together with its V-gene family, and reads lacking a unique V-gene family were excluded. To address suspected cross-contamination and a sequencing artifact, a later analysis removed around 600 highly shared, low-generation-probability nucleotide sequences. For each public chain, a later analysis derived a clonal expansion index from normalized ranks of inferred template counts within each repertoire. Generation probabilities in a later analysis came from a VDJ recombination model fitted to out-of-frame rearrangements, and those results were checked against IGoR. In a later analysis, TCR-TCR, TCR-HLA and TCR-CMV co-occurrence was scored with hypergeometric tests, and a repertoire-size bias correction was applied to TCR pairs. False discovery rates were estimated in a later analysis by permuting HLA or CMV assignments 20 times. In a later analysis, co-occurring TCRs were grouped with DBSCAN, and TCRdist sequence similarity was added when clustering was performed within HLA-allele-positive subsets. For co-occurrence clustering, repertoires with fewer than 30,000 or more than 120,000 public chains were excluded, along with four or five repertoires with anomalous nucleotide sharing. The source is immuneACCESS, and TCRdb retained only in-frame sequences with V and J called. Part of the clones is not carried over; for the studies checked, unresolved V genes explain less than half of this, and the remainder is unexplained. V and J calls and clone size are those listed in that table; D and trimming were worked out from the DNA. The table kept for this sample lists 100,000 to 150,000 clones. The top ten hold 3% to 4.5% of the sample.

The source material was PBMCs. The source of this sequence is a man between 18 and 35 years old in good health and CMV-seronegative. The chain links TRBV6-5 with TRBJ2-7, with TRBD2 identical over 13 junction bases. The DNA sequence follows: TGTGCCAGCACCCTACTAGCGGGAGGGTACGAGCAGTACTTC. The resulting protein is CASTLLAGGYEQYF.